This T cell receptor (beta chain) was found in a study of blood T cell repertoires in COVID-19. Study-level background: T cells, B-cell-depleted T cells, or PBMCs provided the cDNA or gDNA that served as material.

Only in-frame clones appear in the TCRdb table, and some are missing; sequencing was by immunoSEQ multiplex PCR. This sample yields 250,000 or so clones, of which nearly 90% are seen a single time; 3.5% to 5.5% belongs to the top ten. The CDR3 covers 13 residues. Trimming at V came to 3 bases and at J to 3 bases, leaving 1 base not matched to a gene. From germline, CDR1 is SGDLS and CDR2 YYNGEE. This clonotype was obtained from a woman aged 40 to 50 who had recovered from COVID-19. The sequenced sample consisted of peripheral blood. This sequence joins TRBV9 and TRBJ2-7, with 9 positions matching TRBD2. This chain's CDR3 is CASSATSGYEQYV. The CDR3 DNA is TGTGCCAGCAGCGCGACTAGCGGCTACGAGCAGTACGTC.